A selection of T cell receptor beta chains follows, all from one sample in a study of neurological immune-mediated disorders. TCRdb re-derived calls from the 5' RACE reads in MiXCR, one entry per CDR3 protein. The top ten clones hold around 1.8% of a sample with about 84,000 distinct CDR3 sequences, 10% of them seen once. Sample: PBMCs. The receptors derive from a man between 40 and 49 years old in good health. The CDR3 runs from the conserved cysteine through the conserved F or W. The D gene is left open where the match is weak. The listing skips clone size in some rows; elsewhere it reads once, few, many or a size class.

d_gene: .; j_gene: TRBJ2-5; v_gene: TRBV7-2; abundance: many; CDR3nt: TGTGCCAGCAGCGCACCTAAGGGGGAGACCCAGTACTTC; CDR3aa: CASSAPKGETQYF
d_gene: TRBD1; j_gene: TRBJ2-2; v_gene: TRBV20-1; abundance: many; CDR3nt: TGCAGTGCTAGAGCAGGGGGCCGGAACACCGGGGAGCTGTTTTTT; CDR3aa: CSARAGGRNTGELFF
d_gene: .; j_gene: TRBJ2-5; v_gene: TRBV9; abundance: many; CDR3nt: TGTGCCAGCACCGTGGGGACTTGGGGGCAGACCCAGTACTTC; CDR3aa: CASTVGTWGQTQYF
d_gene: TRBD2; j_gene: TRBJ2-1; v_gene: TRBV7-9; abundance: many; CDR3nt: TGTGCCAGCAGCTTAATCGCGGGAGGGCCCGACAATGAGCAGTTCTTC; CDR3aa: CASSLIAGGPDNEQFF
d_gene: .; j_gene: TRBJ2-2; v_gene: TRBV5-1; abundance: many; CDR3nt: TGCGCCAGCAGCTTGCCCCCCGGGGAGCTGTTTTTT; CDR3aa: CASSLPPGELFF
d_gene: .; j_gene: TRBJ2-7; v_gene: TRBV13; abundance: many; CDR3nt: TGTGCCAGCAGCTTAGAAAGCCTCTACGAGCAGTACTTC; CDR3aa: CASSLESLYEQYF
d_gene: TRBD2; j_gene: TRBJ2-3; v_gene: TRBV7-2; abundance: many; CDR3nt: TGTGCCAGCAGCTTAGCGACTAGCGGGGGTGGCACAGATACGCAGTATTTT; CDR3aa: CASSLATSGGGTDTQYF
d_gene: .; j_gene: TRBJ2-5; v_gene: TRBV5-1; abundance: many; CDR3nt: TGCGCCAGCAGCTTGGACATGGGGGAGACCCAGTACTTC; CDR3aa: CASSLDMGETQYF
d_gene: .; j_gene: TRBJ2-5; v_gene: TRBV7-8; abundance: many; CDR3nt: TGTGCCAGCACCCCCCCTTCGGGCCAAGAGACCCAGTACTTC; CDR3aa: CASTPPSGQETQYF
d_gene: .; j_gene: TRBJ2-7; v_gene: TRBV20-1; abundance: many; CDR3nt: TGCAGTGCTAGAGAGAGGGCAGGGGCTCTCTCCCGAATATCCTACGAGCAGTACTTC; CDR3aa: CSARERAGALSRISYEQYF
d_gene: .; j_gene: TRBJ1-5; v_gene: TRBV5-1; abundance: many; CDR3nt: TGCGCCACCGTCCCTGCCGGACGGAAGAGCCTTAGCAATCAGCCCCAGCATTTT; CDR3aa: CATVPAGRKSLSNQPQHF
d_gene: .; j_gene: TRBJ2-1; v_gene: TRBV5-1; abundance: .; CDR3nt: TGCGCCAGCAGCTTGTGGATGGAAGCGGATGAGCAGTTCTTC; CDR3aa: CASSLWMEADEQFF
d_gene: TRBD1; j_gene: TRBJ2-7; v_gene: TRBV5-1; abundance: many; CDR3nt: TGCGCCAGCAGCCCGACAGGGGGCGGATACGAGCAGTACTTC; CDR3aa: CASSPTGGGYEQYF
d_gene: .; j_gene: TRBJ2-3; v_gene: TRBV29-1; abundance: many; CDR3nt: TGCAGCGTTGAACGCCTCGCAGGCAGGGCGAGGGCAGATACGCAGTATTTT; CDR3aa: CSVERLAGRARADTQYF
d_gene: TRBD2; j_gene: TRBJ2-1; v_gene: TRBV9; abundance: many; CDR3nt: TGTGCCAGCAGCGTAGATCCCCCCTCGGGACTAGCGGGAGGTCGTGAGCAGTTCTTC; CDR3aa: CASSVDPPSGLAGGREQFF
d_gene: TRBD2; j_gene: TRBJ2-3; v_gene: TRBV12-3/TRBV12-4; abundance: many; CDR3nt: TGTGCCAGCGACGACGTAGTAGATAGCGGGGGACGGACAGATACGCAGTATTTT; CDR3aa: CASDDVVDSGGRTDTQYF